This record looks at one T cell receptor beta chain sequence and its context. This clone's antigen is unknown. No base-level quality is on record; no much larger clone is a single base apart. Each collaborating institution followed its own protocols to collect whole blood in K2EDTA tubes. For TCRbeta analysis, collaborators shipped samples in one of three forms: frozen whole blood, isolated PBMCs, or DNA extracted from either of those sample types. The data belong to a study of blood T cell repertoires in COVID-19 (dated by TCRdb to the early 2020s). Some background on the complete study: Collaborator samples came from the United States, Italy and Spain and covered acute and convalescent phases of COVID-19. Deeply sampled blood TCRbeta repertoires from subjects exposed to, actively infected with, or recovered from COVID-19 were included in the dataset. Nearly every sample came with metadata listing a de-identified subject ID, COVID-19 status, age in years and sex. Where available, HLA class I and class II types were obtained from metadata supplied by the sample provider rather than from assay-based typing. The material from the prospective study consisted of cDNA or gDNA derived from T cells, B-cell-depleted T cells, or PBMCs. The repertoires were released in a freely available public database intended as a resource for research on the immune response to SARS-CoV-2. Samples came from the ongoing ImmuneRACE study (first 160 participants) plus 1,254 subjects from 6 global collaborators.

The paper's findings and limits, for the study overall: The amount of clinical and demographic metadata varied by source and participant and was provided uncurated.

TCRbeta CDR3 regions were amplified from genomic DNA by means of the immunoSEQ Assay, a bias-controlled multiplex PCR. The original methods were these. The number of nucleated cells in each sample was estimated from the amplification of reference gene primers within the assay. To quantify the absolute abundance of each unique TCRbeta CDR3 rearrangement, sequence reads were collapsed and filtered. For each sample, productive Simpson clonality was calculated as the square root of Simpson's diversity index over productive rearrangements. TCRdb stores this immuneACCESS table with in-frame sequences only. Part of the clones is absent; in the studies checked, under half of the shortfall reflects unresolved V genes, and no reason is known for the rest. The V and J calls and clone size were taken over from that table, and D and trimming were inferred from the DNA. The sample has approximately 180,000 clones on record, nearly 80% of them singletons. Together, the top ten hold approximately 27% of the sample.

V is cut by 1 base and J by 8 bases, and the space between the germline ends is 6 bases. The germline V gene (reference sequence) supplies CDR1 SEHNR and CDR2 FQNEAQ. The CDR3 starts with the cysteine, ends with the phenylalanine, and has 12 residues. Only the CDR3 region is kept as DNA, spanning 36 bases read in frame from base 1. This sequence originates from a woman aged 70-85 years with acute or convalescent COVID-19. Sequencing used peripheral blood. The chain couples TRBV7-9 to TRBJ2-1; the D gene is not confidently resolved. This receptor carries the CDR3 CASSLVGDEQFF. The DNA sequence is given as TGTGCCAGCAGCTTAGTGGGCGATGAGCAGTTCTTC.